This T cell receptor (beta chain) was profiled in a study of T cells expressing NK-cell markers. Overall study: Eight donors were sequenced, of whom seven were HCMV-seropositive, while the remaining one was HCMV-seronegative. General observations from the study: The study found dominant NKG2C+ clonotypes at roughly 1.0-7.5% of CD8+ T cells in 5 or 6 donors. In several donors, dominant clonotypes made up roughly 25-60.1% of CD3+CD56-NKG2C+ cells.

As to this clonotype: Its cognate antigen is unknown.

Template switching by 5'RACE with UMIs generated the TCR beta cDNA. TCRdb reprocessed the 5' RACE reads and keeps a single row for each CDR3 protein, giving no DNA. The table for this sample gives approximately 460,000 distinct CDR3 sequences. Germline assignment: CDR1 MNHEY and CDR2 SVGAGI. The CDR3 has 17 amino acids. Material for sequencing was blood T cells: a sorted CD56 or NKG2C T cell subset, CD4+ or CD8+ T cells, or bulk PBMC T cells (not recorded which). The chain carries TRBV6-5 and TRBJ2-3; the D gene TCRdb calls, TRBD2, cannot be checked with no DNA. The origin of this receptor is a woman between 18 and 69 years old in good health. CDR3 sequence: CASSLTSAAPSRDTQYF.